This TCR beta chain was captured in a study of blood T cell repertoires in COVID-19. The wider study: From the United States, Italy and Spain came samples of acute and convalescent COVID-19. Sources were T cells, B-cell-depleted T cells, or PBMCs; the material itself was cDNA or gDNA.

Authors' methods: Reference gene primers were amplified, and this amplification served to estimate nucleated cell counts. Sequencing was performed with immunoSEQ multiplex PCR; in TCRdb, only in-frame clones are kept and a portion is missing. Clone size and the V and J calls come from that table; the DNA yielded D and trimming. Among 100,000 to 150,000 clones listed, about 80% were seen once. The sample consisted of peripheral blood. This TCR was recovered from a man in his forties or fifties with active or convalescent COVID-19.

CDR3 bases: TGTGCCAGCAGCGAAGACTTCCGACCCGATACGCAGTATTTT. The encoded protein is CASSEDFRPDTQYF. The chain employs TRBV7-9 and TRBJ2-3; D is unclear. The germline gives CDR1 SEHNR, CDR2 FQNEAQ (reference sequence). Between the trimmed V and J ends, which lost 5 bases and 6 bases, there was a span of 15 bases. The CDR3 has 14 residues.